Listed below are T cell receptor beta chains from one sample, sequenced in a study of spatial heterogeneity in lung cancer. TCRdb fed the 5' RACE reads into MiXCR, producing one record per CDR3 protein. Of 5,000 to 7,000 distinct CDR3 sequences in the sample, roughly a tenth were seen once. The source material was lung tumor tissue, sampled at surgery. These receptors all come from a female donor with early-stage non-small cell lung cancer. Both conserved end residues are part of each CDR3. D genes are given only for firm matches. For some rows the clone size is stated as once, few or many, or as a class when expanded; others skip it.

j_gene | d_gene | abundance | v_gene | CDR3aa | CDR3nt
TRBJ1-2 | . | medium-sized | TRBV6-5 | CASRAPGSNYGYTF | TGTGCCAGCAGGGCTCCCGGTTCTAACTATGGCTACACCTTC
TRBJ1-4 | . | many | TRBV20-1 | CSARDGGGHEKLFF | TGCAGTGCTAGAGATGGAGGAGGCCATGAAAAACTGTTTTTT
TRBJ2-3 | TRBD2 | many | TRBV20-1 | CSAFWGSGGGTDTQYF | TGCAGTGCCTTTTGGGGTAGCGGGGGGGGCACAGATACGCAGTATTTT
TRBJ1-1 | TRBD1 | few | TRBV7-2 | CASSLSGTANTEAFF | TGTGCCAGCAGCTTATCCGGGACAGCTAACACTGAAGCTTTCTTT
TRBJ1-1 | . | many | TRBV5-1 | CASSLAASGRTEAFF | TGCGCCAGCAGCTTGGCCGCCTCTGGGCGCACTGAAGCTTTCTTT
TRBJ2-1 | . | many | TRBV15 | CATSRAMLGDMREQFF | TGTGCCACCAGCAGAGCGATGTTGGGAGACATGAGGGAGCAGTTCTTC
TRBJ1-2 | . | . | TRBV7-2 | CASSFGLYGYTF | TGTGCCAGCAGCTTTGGGTTGTATGGCTACACCTTC
TRBJ1-4 | . | many | TRBV12-3/TRBV12-4 | CASSRLVGDNEKLFF | TGTGCCAGCAGTCGACTGGTGGGGGATAATGAAAAACTGTTTTTT
TRBJ2-6 | . | many | TRBV20-1 | CSAKEGSGANVLTF | TGCAGTGCTAAAGAAGGCTCTGGGGCCAACGTCCTGACTTTC
TRBJ1-2 | TRBD1 | many | TRBV28 | CASSLNPGQEREF | TGTGCCAGCAGTCTCAACCCGGGACAGGAACGGGAGTTC
TRBJ1-2 | . | medium-sized | TRBV6-6 | CASRRQSYGYTF | TGTGCCAGCAGAAGACAGAGCTATGGCTACACCTTC
TRBJ2-7 | TRBD1 | few | TRBV29-1 | CSVKGQGTEQYF | TGCAGCGTTAAGGGACAGGGGACCGAGCAGTACTTC
TRBJ2-2 | . | . | TRBV7-9 | CASSPVLRTGELFF | TGTGCCAGCAGCCCGGTCTTGAGGACCGGGGAGCTGTTTTTT